Included here is one T cell receptor beta chain sequence, with context. The record originates from a study of Graves' ophthalmopathy and Graves' hyperthyroidism. Amplified TCR beta CDR3 regions were obtained using RNA transcripts as template. Scientists carried out first-round RT-PCR using HTBI primers and then a second-round multiplex PCR. TCRdb passed the multiplex PCR reads through MiXCR, listing each CDR3 protein once. The table includes 740,000 or so distinct CDR3 sequences, around 40% detected once. The germline V and J ends were trimmed by 5 bases and 6 bases, with 12 bases remaining between them. Germline V gene sequence: CDR1 SGHNT, CDR2 YYREEE (reference sequence). The CDR3 totals 13 residues.

The clonotype originates from an adult man with Graves' ophthalmopathy. The gene calls are TRBV5-4 and TRBJ1-5; unclear D gene. Material: peripheral blood. Here the CDR3 reads CASSYSGSQPQHF. In DNA, the CDR3 is TGTGCCAGCAGTTACTCGGGTAGTCAGCCCCAGCATTTT.